This TCR beta chain is from a study of T cells in Graves' hyperthyroidism and ophthalmopathy. Study background: Peripheral blood was secured at the point of initial diagnosis, before any treatment.

The sample holds many counts of this clonotype. Its specificity is unknown. Trimming pared 4 bases from V and 0 bases from J, leaving 11 bases between. The CDR3 has 16 amino acids. Germline-derived CDR1 and CDR2 are SGHRS and YFSETQ. Regarding the study as a whole: From stable hyperthyroidism, ophthalmopathy was separated by a 13 V-J model.

With duration under 3 months, ophthalmopathy was active: Clinical Activity Score at least 3, NOSPECS at least 4. Amplified regions were TCR beta CDR3 sequences from RNA transcripts. First-round RT-PCR targeting the TCR CDR3 was performed with the HTBI primer set. A single record per CDR3 protein comes from TCRdb applying MiXCR to the multiplex PCR reads. Among 500,000 or so distinct CDR3 sequences, approximately 17% were seen once, and the ten largest hold about 16%. The source is a woman between 18 and 30 years old with Graves' ophthalmopathy. Sequenced: blood. This rearrangement joins TRBV5-1 to TRBJ2-6, with D perhaps TRBD1 or TRBD2 (5 bases each). The CDR3 DNA reads as TGCGCCAGCAGCCCGGGACCGAGCTCTGGGGCCAACGTCCTGACTTTC. Translation gives CASSPGPSSGANVLTF.